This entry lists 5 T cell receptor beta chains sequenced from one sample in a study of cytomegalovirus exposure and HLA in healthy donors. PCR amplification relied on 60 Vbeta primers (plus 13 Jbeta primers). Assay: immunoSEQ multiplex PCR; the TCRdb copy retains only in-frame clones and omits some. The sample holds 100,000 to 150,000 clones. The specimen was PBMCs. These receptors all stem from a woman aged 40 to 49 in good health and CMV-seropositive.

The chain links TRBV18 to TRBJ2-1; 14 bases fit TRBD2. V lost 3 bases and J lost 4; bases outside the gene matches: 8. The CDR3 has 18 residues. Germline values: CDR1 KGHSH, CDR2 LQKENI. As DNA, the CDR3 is TGTGCCAGCTCACCTAATCGACTAGCGGGAGGGTGGTACAATGAGCAGTTCTTC. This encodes CASSPNRLAGGWYNEQFF.

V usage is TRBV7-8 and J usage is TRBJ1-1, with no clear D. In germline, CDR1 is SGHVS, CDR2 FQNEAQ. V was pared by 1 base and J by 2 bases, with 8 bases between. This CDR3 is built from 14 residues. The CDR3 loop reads CASSLVEVNTEAFF. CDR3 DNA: TGTGCCAGCAGCTTAGTGGAGGTTAACACTGAAGCTTTCTTT. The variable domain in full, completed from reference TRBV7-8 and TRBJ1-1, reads GAGVSQSPRYKVAKRGQDVALRCDPISGHVSLFWYQQALGQGPEFLTYFQNEAQLDKSGLPSDRFFAERPEGSVSTLKIQRTQQEDSAVYLCASSLVEVNTEAFFGQGTRLTVV.

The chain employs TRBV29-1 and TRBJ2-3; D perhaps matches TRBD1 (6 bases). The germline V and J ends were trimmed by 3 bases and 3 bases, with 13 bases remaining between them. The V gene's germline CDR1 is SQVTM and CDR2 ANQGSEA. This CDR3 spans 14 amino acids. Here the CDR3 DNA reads TGCAGCGTTGACGAAACAGGGACAACAGATACGCAGTATTTT. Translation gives CSVDETGTTDTQYF.

The CDR3 nucleotides read TGTGCCAGCAGCGTAGCCCTCGCGACTAGCGCGGCGGAAGATACGCAGTATTTT. This codes for CASSVALATSAAEDTQYF. V and J are TRBV9 and TRBJ2-3; 8 positions match TRBD2. Germline CDR1 and CDR2: SGDLS and YYNGEE. The CDR3 loop spans 18 amino acids. Germline trimming cut 0 bases from V and 5 bases from J; bases unmatched to any gene: 14.

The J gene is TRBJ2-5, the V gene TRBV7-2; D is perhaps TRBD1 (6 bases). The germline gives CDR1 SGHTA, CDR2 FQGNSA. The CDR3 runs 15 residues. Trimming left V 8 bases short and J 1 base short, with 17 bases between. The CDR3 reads CASSLLRGGQETQYF. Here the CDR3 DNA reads TGTGCCAGCTCTCTCTTGAGAGGGGGCCAAGAGACCCAGTACTTC.